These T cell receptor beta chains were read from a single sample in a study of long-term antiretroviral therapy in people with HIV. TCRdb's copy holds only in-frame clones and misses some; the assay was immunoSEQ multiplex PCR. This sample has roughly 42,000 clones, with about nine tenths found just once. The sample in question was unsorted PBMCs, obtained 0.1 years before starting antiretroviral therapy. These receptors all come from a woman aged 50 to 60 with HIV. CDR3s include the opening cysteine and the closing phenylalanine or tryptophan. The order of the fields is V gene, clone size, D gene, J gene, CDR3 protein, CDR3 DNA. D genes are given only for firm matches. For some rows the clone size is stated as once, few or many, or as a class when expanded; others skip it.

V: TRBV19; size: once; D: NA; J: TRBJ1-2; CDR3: CASSISGRGQVGGYTF; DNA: TGTGCCAGTAGTATATCTGGACGAGGGCAAGTGGGAGGCTACACCTTC
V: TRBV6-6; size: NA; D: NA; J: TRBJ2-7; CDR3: CASSLGGPYEQYF; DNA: TGTGCCAGCAGTCTCGGGGGGCCCTACGAGCAGTACTTC
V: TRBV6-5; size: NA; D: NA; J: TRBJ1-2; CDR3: CASSRPGTHKMGYTF; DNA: TGTGCCAGCAGTCGTCCCGGGACACATAAGATGGGCTACACCTTC
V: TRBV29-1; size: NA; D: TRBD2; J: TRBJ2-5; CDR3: CSVGGGSPQETQYF; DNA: TGCAGCGTGGGGGGAGGGTCCCCCCAAGAGACCCAGTACTTC
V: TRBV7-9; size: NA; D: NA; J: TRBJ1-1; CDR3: CASSLAENTEAFF; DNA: TGTGCCAGCAGCTTAGCCGAGAACACTGAAGCTTTCTTT
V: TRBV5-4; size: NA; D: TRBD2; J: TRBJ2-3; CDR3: CASSLFLAGADTQYF; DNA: TGTGCCAGCAGCTTGTTTCTAGCGGGGGCGGATACGCAGTATTTT
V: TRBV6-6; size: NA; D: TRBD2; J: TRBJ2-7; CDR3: CASSLLAAYEQYF; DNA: TGTGCCAGCAGTTTACTAGCGGCCTACGAGCAGTACTTC
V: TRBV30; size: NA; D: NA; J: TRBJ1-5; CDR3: CAWTEGGRFNQPQHF; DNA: TGTGCCTGGACTGAGGGGGGGAGGTTCAATCAGCCCCAGCATTTT
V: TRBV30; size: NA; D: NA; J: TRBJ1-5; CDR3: CAWSVSSGAQHF; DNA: TGTGCCTGGAGTGTTTCGTCTGGGGCCCAGCATTTT
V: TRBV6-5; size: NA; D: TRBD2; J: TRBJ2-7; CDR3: CASSKRTSSYEQYF; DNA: TGTGCCAGCAGTAAAAGGACTAGCTCTTACGAGCAGTACTTC
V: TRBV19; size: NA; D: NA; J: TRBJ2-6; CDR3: CASSPTGRASGANVLTF; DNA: TGTGCCAGTAGTCCGACAGGCCGGGCCTCTGGGGCCAACGTCCTGACTTTC
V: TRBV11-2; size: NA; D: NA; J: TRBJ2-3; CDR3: CASSPDTLTDTQYF; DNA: TGTGCCAGCAGCCCGGACACCCTCACAGATACGCAGTATTTT
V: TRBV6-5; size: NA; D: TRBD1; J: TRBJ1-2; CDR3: CASRARGQGSHGYTF; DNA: TGTGCCAGCAGAGCTCGGGGACAGGGGTCTCATGGCTACACCTTC
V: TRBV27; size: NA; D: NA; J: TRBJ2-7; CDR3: CASRGMGGAYEQYF; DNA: TGTGCCAGCAGGGGGATGGGGGGAGCCTACGAGCAGTACTTC
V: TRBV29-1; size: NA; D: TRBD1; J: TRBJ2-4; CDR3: CSVRQGVDNIQYF; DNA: TGCAGCGTCCGACAGGGGGTTGATAACATTCAGTACTTC
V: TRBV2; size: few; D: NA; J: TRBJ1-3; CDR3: CASSELGTIYF; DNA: TGTGCCAGCAGTGAACTTGGCACCATATATTTT
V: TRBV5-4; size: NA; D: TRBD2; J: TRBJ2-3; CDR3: CASSLLAGGSDTQYF; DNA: TGTGCCAGCAGCTTGCTAGCGGGGGGGAGCGATACGCAGTATTTT
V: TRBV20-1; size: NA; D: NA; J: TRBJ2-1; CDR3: CSANRGNEQFF; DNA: TGCAGTGCCAATCGAGGCAATGAGCAGTTCTTC
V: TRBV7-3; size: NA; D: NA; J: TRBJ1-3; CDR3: CASSSGTGNTIYF; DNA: TGTGCCAGCAGCTCAGGGACGGGAAACACCATATATTTT
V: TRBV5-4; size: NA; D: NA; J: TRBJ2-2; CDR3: CASSPPGLKAGELFF; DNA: TGTGCCAGCAGCCCTCCGGGACTTAAAGCCGGGGAGCTGTTTTTT
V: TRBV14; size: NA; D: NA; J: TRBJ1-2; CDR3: CASSQDLWAGRGYGYTF; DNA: TGTGCCAGCAGCCAAGATCTCTGGGCGGGACGGGGATATGGCTACACCTTC
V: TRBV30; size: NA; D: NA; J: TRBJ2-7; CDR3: CAWSVQGWRQYF; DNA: TGTGCCTGGAGTGTACAAGGGTGGAGGCAGTACTTC
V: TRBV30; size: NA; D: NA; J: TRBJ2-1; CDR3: CAWSTPQGSQFF; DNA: TGTGCCTGGAGTACCCCTCAGGGGAGTCAGTTCTTC
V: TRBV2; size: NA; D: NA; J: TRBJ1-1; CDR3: CASRGTGEAFF; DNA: TGTGCCAGCAGGGGAACAGGCGAAGCTTTCTTT
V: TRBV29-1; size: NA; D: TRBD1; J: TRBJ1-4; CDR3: CSVRIQGETHATNEKLFF; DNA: TGCAGCGTTAGGATACAGGGGGAGACCCATGCAACTAATGAAAAACTGTTTTTT
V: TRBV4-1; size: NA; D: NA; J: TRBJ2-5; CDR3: CASSQDSPEGQETQYF; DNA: TGCGCCAGCAGCCAAGATTCACCGGAAGGGCAAGAGACCCAGTACTTC
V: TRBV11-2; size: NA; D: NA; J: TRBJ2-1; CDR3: CASQVGQRGSYNEQFF; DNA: TGTGCCAGCCAGGTGGGCCAACGCGGCTCCTACAATGAGCAGTTCTTC
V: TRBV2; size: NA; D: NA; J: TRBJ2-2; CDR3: CASSGLGAPTGELFF; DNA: TGTGCCAGCAGTGGGTTGGGGGCGCCCACCGGGGAGCTGTTTTTT
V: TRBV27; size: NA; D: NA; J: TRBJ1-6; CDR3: CASSLSNTFSYNSPLHF; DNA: TGTGCCAGCAGTTTATCGAATACGTTCTCCTATAATTCACCCCTCCACTTT
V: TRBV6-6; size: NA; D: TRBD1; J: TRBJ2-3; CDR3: CASSYPGTGGADTQYF; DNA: TGTGCCAGCAGTTACCCAGGGACAGGGGGGGCAGATACGCAGTATTTT
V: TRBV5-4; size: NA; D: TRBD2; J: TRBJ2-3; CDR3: CASSGGGLAGAADTQYF; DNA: TGTGCCAGCAGCGGGGGGGGACTAGCGGGGGCCGCAGATACGCAGTATTTT
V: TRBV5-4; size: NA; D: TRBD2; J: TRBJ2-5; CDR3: CASSSRTSGGAETQYF; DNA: TGTGCCAGCAGCTCCCGGACTAGCGGGGGGGCTGAGACCCAGTACTTC
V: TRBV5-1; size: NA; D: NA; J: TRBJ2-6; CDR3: CASTTSGYGANVLTF; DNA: TGCGCCAGCACCACTTCGGGGTATGGGGCCAACGTCCTGACTTTC
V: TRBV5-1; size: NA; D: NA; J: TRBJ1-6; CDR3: CASSLLQAKGSPLHF; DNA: TGCGCCAGCAGCTTGCTGCAGGCAAAGGGTTCACCCCTCCACTTT
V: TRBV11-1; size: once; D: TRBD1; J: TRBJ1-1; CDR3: CASSLGQGEAFF; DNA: TGTGCCAGCAGCTTGGGACAGGGCGAAGCTTTCTTT
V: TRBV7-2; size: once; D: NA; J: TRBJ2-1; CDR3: CASSFYGLPNEQFF; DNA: TGTGCCAGCAGCTTCTACGGACTTCCTAATGAGCAGTTCTTC
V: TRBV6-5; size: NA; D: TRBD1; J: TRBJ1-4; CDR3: CASSRKTGGEKLFF; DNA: TGTGCCAGCAGTCGTAAGACAGGGGGAGAAAAACTGTTTTTT
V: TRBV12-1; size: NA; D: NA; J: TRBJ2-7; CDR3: CASSLPAMAGDYEQYF; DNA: TGTGCCAGCAGCCTACCGGCGATGGCGGGGGACTACGAGCAGTACTTC